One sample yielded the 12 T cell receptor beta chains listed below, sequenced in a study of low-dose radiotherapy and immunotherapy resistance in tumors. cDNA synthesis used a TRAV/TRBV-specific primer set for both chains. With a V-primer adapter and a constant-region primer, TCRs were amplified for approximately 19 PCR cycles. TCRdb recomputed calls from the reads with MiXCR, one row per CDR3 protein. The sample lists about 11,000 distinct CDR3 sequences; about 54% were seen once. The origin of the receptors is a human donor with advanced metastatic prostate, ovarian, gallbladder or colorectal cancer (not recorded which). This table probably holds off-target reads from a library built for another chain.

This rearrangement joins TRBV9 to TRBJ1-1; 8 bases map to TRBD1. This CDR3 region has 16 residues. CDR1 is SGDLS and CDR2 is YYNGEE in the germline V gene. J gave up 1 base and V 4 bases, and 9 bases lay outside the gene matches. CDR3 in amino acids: CASSIGQGRGNTEAFF. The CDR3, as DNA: TGTGCCAGCAGCATTGGACAGGGCCGGGGGAACACTGAAGCTTTCTTT. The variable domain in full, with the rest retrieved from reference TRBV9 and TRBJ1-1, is DSGVTQTPKHLITATGQRVTLRCSPRSGDLSVYWYQQSLDQGLQFLIQYYNGEERAKGNILERFSAQQFPDLHSELNLSSLELGDSALYFCASSIGQGRGNTEAFFGQGTRLTVV.

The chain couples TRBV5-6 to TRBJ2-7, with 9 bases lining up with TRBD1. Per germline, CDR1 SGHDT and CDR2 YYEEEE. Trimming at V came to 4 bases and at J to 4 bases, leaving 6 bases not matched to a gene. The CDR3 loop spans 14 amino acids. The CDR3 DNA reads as TGTGCCAGCAGCAACACAGGGGGCCGGTACGAGCAGTACTTC. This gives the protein CASSNTGGRYEQYF.

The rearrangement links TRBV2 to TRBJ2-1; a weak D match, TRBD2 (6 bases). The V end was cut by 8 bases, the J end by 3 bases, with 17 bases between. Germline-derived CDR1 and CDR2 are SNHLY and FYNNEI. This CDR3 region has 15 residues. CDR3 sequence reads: CASGGSASVYNEQFF. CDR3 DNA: TGTGCCAGCGGAGGGAGTGCGAGCGTCTACAATGAGCAGTTCTTC.

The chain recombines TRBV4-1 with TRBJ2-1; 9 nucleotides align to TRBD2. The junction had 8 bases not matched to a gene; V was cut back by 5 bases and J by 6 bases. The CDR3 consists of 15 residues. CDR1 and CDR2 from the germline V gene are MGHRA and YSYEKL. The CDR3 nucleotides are TGCGCCAGCAGCACATACGGACTAGCGATCAATGAGCAGTTCTTC. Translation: CASSTYGLAINEQFF.

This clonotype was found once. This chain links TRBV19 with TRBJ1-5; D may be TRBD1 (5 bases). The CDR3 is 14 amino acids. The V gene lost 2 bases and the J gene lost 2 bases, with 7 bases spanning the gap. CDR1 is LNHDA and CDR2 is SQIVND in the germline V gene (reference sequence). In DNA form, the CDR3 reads TGTGCCAGTAGTATACAGGGAGGCAATCAGCCCCAGCATTTT. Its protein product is CASSIQGGNQPQHF.

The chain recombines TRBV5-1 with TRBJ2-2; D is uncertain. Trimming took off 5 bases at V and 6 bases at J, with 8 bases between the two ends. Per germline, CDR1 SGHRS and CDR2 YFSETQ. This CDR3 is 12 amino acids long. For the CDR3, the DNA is TGCGCCAGCAGAATTAGCTCCGGGGAGCTGTTTTTT. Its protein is CASRISSGELFF.

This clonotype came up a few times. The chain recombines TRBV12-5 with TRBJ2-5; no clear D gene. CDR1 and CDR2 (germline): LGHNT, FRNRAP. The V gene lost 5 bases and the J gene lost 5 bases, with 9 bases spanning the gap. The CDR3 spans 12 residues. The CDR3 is CASGPLLETQYF. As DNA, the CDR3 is TGTGCTAGTGGTCCCCTGTTGGAGACCCAGTACTTC.

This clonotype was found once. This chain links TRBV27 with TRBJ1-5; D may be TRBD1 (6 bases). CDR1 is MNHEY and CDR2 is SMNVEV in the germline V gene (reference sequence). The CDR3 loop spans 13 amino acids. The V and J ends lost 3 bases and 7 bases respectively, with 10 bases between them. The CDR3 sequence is CASSFGGGQPQHF. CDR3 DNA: TGTGCCAGCAGTTTTGGGGGGGGCCAGCCCCAGCATTTT.

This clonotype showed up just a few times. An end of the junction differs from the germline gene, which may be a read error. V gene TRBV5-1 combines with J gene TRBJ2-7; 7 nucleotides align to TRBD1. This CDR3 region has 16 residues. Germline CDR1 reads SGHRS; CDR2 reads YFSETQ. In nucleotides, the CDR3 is TGCGCCAGCAGCTGGTCGGGCGGTCTAGGGGGCTACGAGCATTACTTC. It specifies CASSWSGGLGGYEHYF. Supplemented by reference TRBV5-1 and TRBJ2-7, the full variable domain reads KAGVTQTPRYLIKTRGQQVTLSCSPISGHRSVSWYQQTPGQGLQFLFEYFSETQRNKGNFPGRFSGRQFSNSRSEMNVSTLELGDSALYLCASSWSGGLGGYEHYFGPGTRLTVT.

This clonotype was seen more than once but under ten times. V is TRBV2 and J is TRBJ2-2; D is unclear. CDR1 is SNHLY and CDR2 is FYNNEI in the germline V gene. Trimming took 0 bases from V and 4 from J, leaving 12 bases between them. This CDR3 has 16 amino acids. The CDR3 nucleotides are TGTGCCAGCAGTGAAGCTCGCGTCCTCGGCACCGGGGAGCTGTTTTTT. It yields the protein CASSEARVLGTGELFF. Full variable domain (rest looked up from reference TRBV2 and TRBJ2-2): EPEVTQTPSHQVTQMGQEVILRCVPISNHLYFYWYRQILGQKVEFLVSFYNNEISEKSEIFDDQFSVERPDGSNFTLKIRSTKLEDSAMYFCASSEARVLGTGELFFGEGSRLTVL.

Here the CDR3 reads CASSPRGGDSNQPQHF. The CDR3 nucleotides are TGCGCCAGCAGCCCGAGGGGCGGAGATAGCAATCAGCCCCAGCATTTT. This chain joins TRBV5-1 and TRBJ1-5, with D maybe TRBD1 (5 bases). Deletions cut 4 bases from V and 0 bases from J, with 14 bases between. The CDR3 covers 16 residues. The germline V gene encodes CDR1 SGHRS and CDR2 YFSETQ. The complete variable domain, with remaining parts taken from reference TRBV5-1 and TRBJ1-5, reads KAGVTQTPRYLIKTRGQQVTLSCSPISGHRSVSWYQQTPGQGLQFLFEYFSETQRNKGNFPGRFSGRQFSNSRSEMNVSTLELGDSALYLCASSPRGGDSNQPQHFGDGTRLSIL.

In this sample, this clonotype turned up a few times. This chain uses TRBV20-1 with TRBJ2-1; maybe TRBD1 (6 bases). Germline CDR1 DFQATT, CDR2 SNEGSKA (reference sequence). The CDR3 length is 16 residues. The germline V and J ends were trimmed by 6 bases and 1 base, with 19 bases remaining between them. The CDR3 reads CSASALQGPSYNEQFF. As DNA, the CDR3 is TGCAGTGCGTCGGCTCTACAGGGCCCTTCCTACAATGAGCAGTTCTTC.